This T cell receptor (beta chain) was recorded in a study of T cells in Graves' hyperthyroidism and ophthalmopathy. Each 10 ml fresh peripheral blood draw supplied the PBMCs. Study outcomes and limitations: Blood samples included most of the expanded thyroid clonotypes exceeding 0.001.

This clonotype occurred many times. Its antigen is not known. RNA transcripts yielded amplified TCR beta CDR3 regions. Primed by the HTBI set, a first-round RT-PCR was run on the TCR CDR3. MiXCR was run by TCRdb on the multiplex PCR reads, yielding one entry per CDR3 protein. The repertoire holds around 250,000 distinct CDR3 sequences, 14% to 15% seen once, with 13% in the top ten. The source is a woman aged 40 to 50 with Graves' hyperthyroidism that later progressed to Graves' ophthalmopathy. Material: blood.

In DNA form, the CDR3 reads TGTGCCAGCAGTTCTCGAGGGGGACTATCCGTCCCCGGGGAGCTGTTTTTT. This codes for CASSSRGGLSVPGELFF. This chain links TRBV27 with TRBJ2-2; tentatively, D is TRBD2 (7 bases). Germline assignment: CDR1 MNHEY and CDR2 SMNVEV (reference sequence). The V and J ends lost 4 bases and 6 bases respectively, with 21 bases between them. This CDR3 has 17 residues.